The clone carrying this TCR beta chain appeared many times. Its specificity is unknown. This sample is part of a study of T cells in Graves' hyperthyroidism and ophthalmopathy. This CDR3 has 15 amino acids. With V trimmed by 2 bases and J by 5 bases, 3 bases remained unmatched. Germline lookup yields CDR1 SEHNR and CDR2 FQNEAQ (reference sequence). Hyperthyroidism had been newly diagnosed in patients aged 18 to 65, and its duration was under 2 months. The study left out patients who had uncontrolled infection, other autoimmune disease, pregnancy or lactation. Diagnostic assessment was based on clinical symptoms, serum thyroxine and TRAb, thyroid ultrasound and orbital computed tomography. Amplified TCR beta CDR3 regions derived from RNA transcripts. HTBI primers were the set used in a first-round RT-PCR of the TCR CDR3. MiXCR, run by TCRdb on the multiplex PCR reads, gives a single entry per CDR3 protein. The table lists 560,000 or so distinct CDR3 sequences, 35% to 55% of them singletons, with roughly 8.2% in the top ten.

Overall study findings and caveats: A model of 13 V-J pairs discriminated ophthalmopathy from stable hyperthyroidism.

This chain links TRBV7-9 with TRBJ1-6; TRBD1 matches 7 bases. This receptor was obtained from a woman in her late teens or twenties with Graves' hyperthyroidism. The sample comprised peripheral blood or thyroid tissue (not recorded which). CDR3 coding DNA: TGTGCCAGCAGCTTATGGGACAGAGATAATTCACCCCTCCACTTT. This translates into CASSLWDRDNSPLHF.